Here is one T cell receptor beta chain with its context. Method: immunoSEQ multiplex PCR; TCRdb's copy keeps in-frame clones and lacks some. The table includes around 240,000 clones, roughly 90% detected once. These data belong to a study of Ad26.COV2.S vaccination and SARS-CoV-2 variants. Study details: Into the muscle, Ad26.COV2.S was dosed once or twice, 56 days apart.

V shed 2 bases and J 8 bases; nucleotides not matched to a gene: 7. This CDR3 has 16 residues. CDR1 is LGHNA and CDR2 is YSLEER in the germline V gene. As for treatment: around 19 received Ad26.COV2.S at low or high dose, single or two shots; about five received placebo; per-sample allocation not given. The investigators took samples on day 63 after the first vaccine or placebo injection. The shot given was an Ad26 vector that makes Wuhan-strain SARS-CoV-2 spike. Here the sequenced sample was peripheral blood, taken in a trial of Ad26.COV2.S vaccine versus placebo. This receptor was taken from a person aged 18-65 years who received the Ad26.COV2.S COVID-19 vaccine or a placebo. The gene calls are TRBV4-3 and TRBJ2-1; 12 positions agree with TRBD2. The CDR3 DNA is TGCGCCAGCAGCCAATTCACGACTAGCGGGAGTGATGAGCAGTTCTTC. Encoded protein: CASSQFTTSGSDEQFF.